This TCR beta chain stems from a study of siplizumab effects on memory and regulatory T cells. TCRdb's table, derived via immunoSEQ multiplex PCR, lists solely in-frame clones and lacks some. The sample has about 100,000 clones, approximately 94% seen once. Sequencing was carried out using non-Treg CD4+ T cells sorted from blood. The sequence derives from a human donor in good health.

The CDR3 nucleotides read TGTGCCAGTAGTATTGACAGGGCCTCCTACGAGCAGTACTTC. Translated: CASSIDRASYEQYF. The chain is built from TRBV19 and TRBJ2-7; 7 positions agree with TRBD1. The J segment lost 0 bases and the V segment lost 3 bases, leaving 2 bases of the junction unmatched. CDR1 and CDR2 (germline): LNHDA, SQIVND (reference sequence). This CDR3 has 14 residues.